This T cell receptor beta chain was sequenced during a study of T cells in localized non-small cell lung cancer. TCRdb's table, derived via immunoSEQ multiplex PCR, lists solely in-frame clones and lacks some. Here the sample spans 13,000 or so clones, 89% being singletons. Study outcomes and limitations: Owing to sequencing of a solitary tumor region, heterogeneity cannot be discounted. A median of around 52 clones ranked among the top 100 in tumor appeared in adjacent lung.

Note on this clone: Its antigen is undetermined.

V lost 4 bases to trimming and J lost 0 bases, with 21 bases between them. Germline V gene lookup returns CDR1 SQVTM and CDR2 ANQGSEA. The CDR3 extends over 17 amino acids. The clonotype originates from a man between 40 and 70 years old with stage III lung adenocarcinoma. The chain couples TRBV29-1 to TRBJ1-1; a possible D gene is TRBD1 (6 bases). Source: peripheral blood mononuclear cells, taken before any cancer treatment. The CDR3 is CSVATDRFQIMNTEAFF. In DNA form, the CDR3 reads TGCAGCGTTGCAACTGACAGGTTCCAGATCATGAACACTGAAGCTTTCTTT.